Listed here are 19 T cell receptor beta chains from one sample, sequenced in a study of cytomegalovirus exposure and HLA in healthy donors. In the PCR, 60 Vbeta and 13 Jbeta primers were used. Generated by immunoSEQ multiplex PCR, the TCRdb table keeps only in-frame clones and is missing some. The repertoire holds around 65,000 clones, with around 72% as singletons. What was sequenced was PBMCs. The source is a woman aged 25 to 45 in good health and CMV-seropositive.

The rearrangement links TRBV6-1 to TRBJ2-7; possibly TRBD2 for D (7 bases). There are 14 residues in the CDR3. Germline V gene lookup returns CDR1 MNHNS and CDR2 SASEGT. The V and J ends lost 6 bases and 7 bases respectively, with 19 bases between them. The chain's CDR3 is CASSATGGVGEQYF. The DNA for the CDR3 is TGTGCCAGCAGCGCAACGGGGGGCGTCGGGGAGCAGTACTTC.

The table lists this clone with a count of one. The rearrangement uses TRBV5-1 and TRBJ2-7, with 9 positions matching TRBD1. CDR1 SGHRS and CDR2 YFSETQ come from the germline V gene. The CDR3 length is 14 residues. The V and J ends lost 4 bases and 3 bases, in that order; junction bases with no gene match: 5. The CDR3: CASSTGTGIYEQYF. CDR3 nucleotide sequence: TGCGCCAGCAGCACAGGGACAGGGATCTACGAGCAGTACTTC.

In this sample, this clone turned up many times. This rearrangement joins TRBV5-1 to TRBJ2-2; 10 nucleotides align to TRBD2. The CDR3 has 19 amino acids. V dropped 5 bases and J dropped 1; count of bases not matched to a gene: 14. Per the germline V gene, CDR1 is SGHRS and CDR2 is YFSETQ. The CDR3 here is CASRVRTSGLVVNTGELFF. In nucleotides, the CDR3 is TGCGCCAGCAGGGTGAGGACTAGCGGATTGGTCGTGAACACCGGGGAGCTGTTTTTT.

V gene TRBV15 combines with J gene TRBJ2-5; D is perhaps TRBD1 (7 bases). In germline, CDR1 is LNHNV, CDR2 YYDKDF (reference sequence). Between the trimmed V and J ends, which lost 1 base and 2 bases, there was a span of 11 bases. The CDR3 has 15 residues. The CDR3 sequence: CATSRAAGQQETQYF. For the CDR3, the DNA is TGTGCCACCAGCAGAGCTGCGGGACAGCAAGAGACCCAGTACTTC.

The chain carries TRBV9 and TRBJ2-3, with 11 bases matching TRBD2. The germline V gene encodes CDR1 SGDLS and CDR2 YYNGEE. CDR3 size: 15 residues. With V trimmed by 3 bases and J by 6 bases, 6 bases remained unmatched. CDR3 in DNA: TGTGCCAGCAGCGGTAGCGGGAGGGCGTTGGATACGCAGTATTTT. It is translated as CASSGSGRALDTQYF.

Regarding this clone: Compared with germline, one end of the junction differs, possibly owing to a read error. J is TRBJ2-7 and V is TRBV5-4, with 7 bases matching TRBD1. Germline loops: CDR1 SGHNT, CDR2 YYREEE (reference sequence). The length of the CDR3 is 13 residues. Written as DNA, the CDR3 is TGTGCCAGCAGCTTCGGACAGGATAGTGAGCCGTACTTC. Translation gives CASSFGQDSEPYF.

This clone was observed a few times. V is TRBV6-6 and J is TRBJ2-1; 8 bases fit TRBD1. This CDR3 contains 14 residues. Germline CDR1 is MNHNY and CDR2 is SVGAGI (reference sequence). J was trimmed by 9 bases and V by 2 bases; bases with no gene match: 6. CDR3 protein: CASSYRTGTGEQFF. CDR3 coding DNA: TGTGCCAGCAGTTACCGGACAGGGACGGGTGAGCAGTTCTTC.

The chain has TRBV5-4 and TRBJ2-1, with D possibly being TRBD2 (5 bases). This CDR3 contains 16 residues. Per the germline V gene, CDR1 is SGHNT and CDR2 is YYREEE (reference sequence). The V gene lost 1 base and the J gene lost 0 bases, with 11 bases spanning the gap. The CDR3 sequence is CASSLFGVVSYNEQFF. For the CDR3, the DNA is TGTGCCAGCAGCTTGTTCGGGGTTGTCTCCTACAATGAGCAGTTCTTC.

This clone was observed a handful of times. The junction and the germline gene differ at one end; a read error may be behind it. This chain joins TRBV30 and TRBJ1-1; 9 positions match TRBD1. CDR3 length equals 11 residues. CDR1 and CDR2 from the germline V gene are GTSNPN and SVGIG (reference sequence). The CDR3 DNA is TGTGCCTGGGGGGGGACAGGGCGGATTCTCTTT. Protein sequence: CAWGGTGRILF.

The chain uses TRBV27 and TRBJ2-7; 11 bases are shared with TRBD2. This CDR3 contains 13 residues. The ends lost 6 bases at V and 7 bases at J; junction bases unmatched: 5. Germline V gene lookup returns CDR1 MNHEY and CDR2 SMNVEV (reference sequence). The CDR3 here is CASSPSGRNEQYF. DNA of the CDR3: TGTGCCAGCAGCCCTAGCGGGAGGAATGAGCAGTACTTC.

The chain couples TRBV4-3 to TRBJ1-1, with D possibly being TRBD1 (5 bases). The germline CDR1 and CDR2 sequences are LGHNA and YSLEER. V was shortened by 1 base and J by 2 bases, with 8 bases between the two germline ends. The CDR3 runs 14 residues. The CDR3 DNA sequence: TGCGCCAGCAGCCAAGTTGACAGAAACACTGAAGCTTTCTTT. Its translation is CASSQVDRNTEAFF.

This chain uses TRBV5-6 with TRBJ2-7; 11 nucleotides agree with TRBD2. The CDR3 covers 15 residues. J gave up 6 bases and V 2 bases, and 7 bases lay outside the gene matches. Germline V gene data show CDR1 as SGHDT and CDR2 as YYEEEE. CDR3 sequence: CASSFDGLAGSEQYF. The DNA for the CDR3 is TGTGCCAGCAGCTTCGACGGACTAGCGGGTTCCGAGCAGTACTTC.

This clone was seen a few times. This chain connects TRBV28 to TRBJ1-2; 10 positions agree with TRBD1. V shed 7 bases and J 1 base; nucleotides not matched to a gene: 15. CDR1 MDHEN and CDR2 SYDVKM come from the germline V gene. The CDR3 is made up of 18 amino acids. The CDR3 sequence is CASTLPGDRGLFNYGYTF. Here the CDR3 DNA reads TGTGCCAGCACCCTCCCAGGGGACAGGGGACTTTTTAACTATGGCTACACCTTC.

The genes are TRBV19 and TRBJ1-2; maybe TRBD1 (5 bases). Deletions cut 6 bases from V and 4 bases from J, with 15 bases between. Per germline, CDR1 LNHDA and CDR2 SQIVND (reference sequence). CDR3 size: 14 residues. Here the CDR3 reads CASRRGLFGYGYTF. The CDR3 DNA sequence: TGTGCCAGTAGGCGGGGCCTCTTCGGCTATGGCTACACCTTC.

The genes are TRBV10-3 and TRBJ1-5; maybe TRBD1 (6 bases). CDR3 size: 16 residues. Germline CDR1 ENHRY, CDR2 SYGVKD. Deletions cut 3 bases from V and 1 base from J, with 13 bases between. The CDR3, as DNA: TGTGCCATCAGTGAAGTAGGCGGACAGAGCAATCAGCCCCAGCATTTT. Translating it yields CAISEVGGQSNQPQHF.

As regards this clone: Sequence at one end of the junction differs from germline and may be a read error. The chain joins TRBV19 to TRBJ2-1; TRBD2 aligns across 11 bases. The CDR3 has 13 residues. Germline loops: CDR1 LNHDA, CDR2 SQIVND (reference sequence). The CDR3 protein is CASKNSGRGEEFF. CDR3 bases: TGTGCCAGTAAGAATAGCGGGAGGGGTGAGGAGTTCTTC.

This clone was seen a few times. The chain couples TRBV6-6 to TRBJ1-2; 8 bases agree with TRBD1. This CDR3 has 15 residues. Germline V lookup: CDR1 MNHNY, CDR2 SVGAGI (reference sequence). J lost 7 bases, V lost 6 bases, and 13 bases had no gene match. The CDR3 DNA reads TGTGCCAGCAGCTCCCCGACAGGGGTGGTTCGTGGCTACACCTTC. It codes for CASSSPTGVVRGYTF.

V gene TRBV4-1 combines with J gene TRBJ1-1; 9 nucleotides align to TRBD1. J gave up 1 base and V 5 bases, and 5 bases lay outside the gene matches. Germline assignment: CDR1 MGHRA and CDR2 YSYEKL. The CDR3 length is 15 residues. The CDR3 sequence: CASSYPGQGNTEAFF. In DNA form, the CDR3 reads TGCGCCAGCAGCTACCCGGGACAGGGGAACACTGAAGCTTTCTTT.

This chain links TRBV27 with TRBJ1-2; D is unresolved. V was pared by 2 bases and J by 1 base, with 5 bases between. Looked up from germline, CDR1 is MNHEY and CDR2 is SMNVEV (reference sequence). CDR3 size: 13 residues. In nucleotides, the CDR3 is TGTGCCAGCAGTTTAAACATTAACTATGGCTACACCTTC. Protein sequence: CASSLNINYGYTF.